One and the same sample provided the 13 T cell receptor beta chains below, sequenced in a study of T-cell reconstitution after alpha-beta-depleted transplantation in children. It was with unique molecular identifiers that the TCRbeta library was prepared. TCRdb recomputed calls from the PCR reads with MiXCR, one row per CDR3 protein. Among about 690,000 distinct CDR3 sequences listed, roughly 15% were seen once. The input for sequencing was PBMCs from the stem cell graft donor, taken from the stem cell graft. These receptors came from a human donor who donated a stem cell graft to a child with acute myeloid leukemia.

This clonotype was counted many times. The chain employs TRBV10-3 and TRBJ1-3; TRBD1 matches 7 bases. V dropped 3 bases and J dropped 0; count of bases not matched to a gene: 5. CDR3 size: 16 residues. Germline values: CDR1 ENHRY, CDR2 SYGVKD. The CDR3 reads CAISDRDSPSGNTIYF. The CDR3 DNA sequence: TGTGCCATCAGTGATAGGGACAGTCCCTCTGGAAACACCATATATTTT.

This clonotype has just a few counts. This chain uses TRBV12-3 or TRBV12-4 with TRBJ1-5, with D perhaps TRBD1 (6 bases). Trimming removed 5 bases from V and 4 bases from J, with 15 bases in between. The CDR3 totals 15 residues. CDR3 in DNA: TGTGCCAGCAGTCCAGGGGACACCGCTAATCAGCCCCAGCATTTT. It translates to CASSPGDTANQPQHF.

This clonotype occurred many times. The chain employs TRBV20-1 and TRBJ2-2, with a possible D match to TRBD2 (5 bases). There are 14 residues in the CDR3. Trimming took 6 bases from V and 4 from J, leaving 15 bases between them. Looked up from germline, CDR1 is DFQATT and CDR2 is SNEGSKA (reference sequence). CDR3 in amino acids: CSATRGSGTGELFF. The DNA for the CDR3 is TGCAGTGCCACCCGCGGGTCGGGCACCGGGGAGCTGTTTTTT.

At least ten counts were recorded for this clonotype. Here the CDR3 reads CSASRGKTQYF. The DNA of the CDR3 is TGCAGTGCAAGCAGAGGGAAGACCCAGTACTTC. This rearrangement joins TRBV20-1 to TRBJ2-5, with D possibly matching TRBD2 (5 bases). From germline, CDR1 is DFQATT and CDR2 SNEGSKA (reference sequence). Deletions cut 6 bases from V and 6 bases from J, with 11 bases between. The CDR3 covers 11 residues.

This rearrangement joins TRBV5-5 to TRBJ2-5, with 8 bases lining up with TRBD2. Germline trimming cut 3 bases from V and 9 bases from J; bases unmatched to any gene: 16. CDR3 length equals 16 residues. Germline V lookup: CDR1 SGHKS, CDR2 YYEKEE (reference sequence). The CDR3 region is CASSSGGSGSKGAQYF. CDR3 bases: TGTGCCAGCAGCTCGGGGGGGTCCGGTAGTAAGGGTGCCCAGTACTTC.

This clonotype has ten or more counts. This sequence joins TRBV29-1 and TRBJ1-2; maybe TRBD1 (5 bases). CDR1 and CDR2 (germline): SQVTM, ANQGSEA. This CDR3 spans 12 amino acids. The ends were cut back, 0 bases at V and 8 bases at J, with 10 bases in the middle. This chain's CDR3 is CSVEDGGRGYTF. The DNA of the CDR3 is TGCAGCGTTGAAGATGGGGGACGAGGCTACACCTTC.

The rearrangement links TRBV5-1 to TRBJ2-7; TRBD2 matches at 8 bases. Germline-derived CDR1 and CDR2 are SGHRS and YFSETQ. V shed 3 bases and J 2 bases; nucleotides not matched to a gene: 7. The CDR3 is 15 residues long. DNA for the CDR3: TGCGCCAGCAGCTCCGGGGGGGGCCCCGCCTACGAGCAGTACTTC. The encoded protein is CASSSGGGPAYEQYF.

V and J are TRBV4-3 and TRBJ2-7; D gene ambiguous. This CDR3 contains 14 residues. Germline CDR1 and CDR2: LGHNA and YSLEER. With 0 bases removed from V and 3 bases from J, the gap between germline ends came to 9 bases. The CDR3 DNA follows: TGCGCCAGCAGCCAAGATCAAGGTTACTACGAGCAGTACTTC. Translated: CASSQDQGYYEQYF.

This clonotype was seen repeatedly, ten times or more. This chain links TRBV29-1 with TRBJ2-1; TRBD2 is a possible D gene (6 bases). CDR1 is SQVTM and CDR2 is ANQGSEA in the germline V gene. V was shortened by 3 bases and J by 2 bases, with 8 bases between the two germline ends. The CDR3 runs 13 residues. The CDR3 nucleotides are TGCAGCGTTGAGGAGGGGCCCTACAATGAGCAGTTCTTC. Its translation: CSVEEGPYNEQFF.

This clonotype was seen many times. The gene calls are TRBV29-1 and TRBJ2-7; perhaps TRBD1 as D (6 bases). Germline V gene lookup returns CDR1 SQVTM and CDR2 ANQGSEA. The CDR3 sequence is 14 residues long. Trimming took off 2 bases at V and 3 bases at J, with 14 bases between the two ends. The CDR3 reads CSVELTGHFYEQYF. The CDR3 DNA reads TGCAGCGTTGAACTCACGGGACATTTCTACGAGCAGTACTTC.

J is TRBJ2-2 and V is TRBV7-2; D perhaps matches TRBD1 (5 bases). The CDR3 consists of 14 residues. V was pared by 3 bases and J by 4 bases, with 9 bases between. The germline CDR1 and CDR2 sequences are SGHTA and FQGNSA. CDR3 residues: CASSFVGATGELFF. DNA of the CDR3: TGTGCCAGCAGCTTCGTTGGGGCCACCGGGGAGCTGTTTTTT.

This clonotype was recorded many times. In DNA form, the CDR3 reads TGTGCCAGCAGCTTAGATAGCACTGAGCAGTTCTTC. Translated, it gives CASSLDSTEQFF. J is TRBJ2-1 and V is TRBV7-2; no clear D gene. Deletions cut 1 base from V and 9 bases from J, with 7 bases between. This CDR3 region has 12 residues. The germline V gene encodes CDR1 SGHTA and CDR2 FQGNSA.

This clonotype was recorded many times. The rearrangement links TRBV20-1 to TRBJ2-7; TRBD1 matches 8 bases. The CDR3 loop spans 14 amino acids. With 3 bases clipped from V and 3 bases from J, the junction kept 7 bases outside the gene matches. Germline CDR1 is DFQATT and CDR2 is SNEGSKA (reference sequence). CDR3 region: CSASPRRGHYEQYF. The CDR3, as DNA: TGCAGTGCTAGTCCGCGCAGGGGGCACTACGAGCAGTACTTC.